What follows describes a single T cell receptor (beta chain). The antigen is undetermined. The sample belongs to a study of a mutant IDH1 vaccine in newly diagnosed glioma. As to time point: week 11, during vaccination. Vaccination used 300 ug of mutant IDH1 20-mer peptide per dose, with topical imiquimod. Astrocytomas found in donors were new, WHO grade 3 or 4, IDH1-mutant and ATRX-lost. There are 13 residues in the CDR3. From germline, CDR1 is GTSNPN and CDR2 SVGIG (reference sequence). Trimming left V 1 base short and J 4 bases short, with 11 bases between. Profiled with immunoSEQ multiplex PCR; TCRdb holds only in-frame clones, not every one. In the table there are 110,000 or so clones, 90% of which are singletons.

Source: PBMCs, taken from a glioma patient whose treatment included an IDH1 peptide vaccine. The clonotype originates from a woman aged 50 to 65 with glioma. This chain links TRBV30 with TRBJ2-7; D gene uncertain. The DNA for the CDR3 is TGTGCCTGGAGTGGGACCCTGGGGTACGAGCAGTACTTC. Translating it yields CAWSGTLGYEQYF.